Listed below are T cell receptor beta chains from one sample, sequenced in a study of T cells after posttransplantation cyclophosphamide. Some clones are missing from TCRdb's copy, which holds only in-frame ones; the method was immunoSEQ multiplex PCR. In total the sample includes 37,000 or so clones, none of them seen once. The sample was PBMCs. Receptors were obtained from a man in his thirties or forties in good health and a related stem cell transplant donor. Each CDR3 is given with its conserved first and last residue. D genes are given only for firm matches. Clone size is stated in some rows and not others, as once, few, many or a class when expanded.

d_call: NA
v_call: TRBV2
clone_size: many
j_call: TRBJ1-5
cdr3_aa: CASRDTGLNQPQHF
cdr3_nt: TGTGCCAGCAGAGACACAGGTCTCAATCAGCCCCAGCATTTT

d_call: TRBD2
v_call: TRBV11-2
clone_size: many
j_call: TRBJ2-2
cdr3_aa: CASSSRSSGRPNTGELFF
cdr3_nt: TGTGCCAGCAGCTCAAGGAGTAGCGGGCGACCGAACACCGGGGAGCTGTTTTTT

d_call: TRBD1
v_call: TRBV5-4
clone_size: many
j_call: TRBJ1-1
cdr3_aa: CASSLPTGDTEAFF
cdr3_nt: TGTGCCAGCAGCCTCCCGACAGGGGACACTGAAGCTTTCTTT

d_call: NA
v_call: TRBV14
clone_size: many
j_call: TRBJ2-3
cdr3_aa: CASSLYSDSPTDTQYF
cdr3_nt: TGTGCCAGCAGCCTTTATAGTGACAGTCCCACAGATACGCAGTATTTT

d_call: TRBD1
v_call: TRBV28
clone_size: NA
j_call: TRBJ1-2
cdr3_aa: CASSLTSTGGIYGYTF
cdr3_nt: TGTGCCAGCAGTTTGACGTCGACAGGGGGGATCTATGGCTACACCTTC

d_call: TRBD2
v_call: TRBV4-1
clone_size: NA
j_call: TRBJ2-5
cdr3_aa: CASSQPAGAQETQYF
cdr3_nt: TGCGCCAGCAGCCAACCAGCGGGGGCTCAAGAGACCCAGTACTTC

d_call: NA
v_call: TRBV5-8
clone_size: many
j_call: TRBJ1-4
cdr3_aa: CASSLGQGLNEKLFF
cdr3_nt: TGTGCCAGCAGCTTGGGCCAGGGACTTAATGAAAAACTGTTTTTT

d_call: NA
v_call: TRBV10-2
clone_size: many
j_call: TRBJ2-3
cdr3_aa: CATSHRAVHTQYF
cdr3_nt: TGCGCCACCTCGCACAGGGCTGTACATACGCAGTATTTT

d_call: NA
v_call: TRBV9
clone_size: NA
j_call: TRBJ2-7
cdr3_aa: CACFFKQKTAYEQYF
cdr3_nt: TGTGCCTGTTTCTTCAAACAGAAGACGGCCTACGAGCAGTACTTC

d_call: NA
v_call: TRBV27
clone_size: few
j_call: TRBJ2-2
cdr3_aa: CASSSLQYPQGELFF
cdr3_nt: TGTGCCAGCAGTTCCCTCCAGTACCCCCAAGGGGAGCTGTTTTTT

d_call: NA
v_call: TRBV7-9
clone_size: many
j_call: TRBJ1-1
cdr3_aa: CASSSSSHTEAFF
cdr3_nt: TGTGCCAGCAGCTCGTCGTCTCACACTGAAGCTTTCTTT

d_call: NA
v_call: TRBV19
clone_size: many
j_call: TRBJ1-5
cdr3_aa: CASSIEAGFRQPQHF
cdr3_nt: TGTGCCAGTAGTATTGAGGCAGGGTTTCGGCAGCCCCAGCATTTT

d_call: NA
v_call: TRBV7-2
clone_size: many
j_call: TRBJ2-6
cdr3_aa: CASPGFGVANVLTF
cdr3_nt: TGTGCCAGCCCGGGTTTTGGTGTGGCCAACGTCCTGACTTTC

d_call: NA
v_call: TRBV18
clone_size: many
j_call: TRBJ2-2
cdr3_aa: CASSPIRGSNTGELFF
cdr3_nt: TGTGCCAGCTCACCTATACGGGGGAGTAACACCGGGGAGCTGTTTTTT

d_call: TRBD1
v_call: TRBV19
clone_size: few
j_call: TRBJ2-5
cdr3_aa: CASSVQGLRLETQYF
cdr3_nt: TGTGCCAGTAGTGTACAGGGGCTCCGCTTGGAGACCCAGTACTTC

d_call: TRBD2
v_call: TRBV28
clone_size: NA
j_call: TRBJ2-2
cdr3_aa: CASIEAGVTGELFF
cdr3_nt: TGTGCCAGCATAGAAGCGGGGGTTACTGGGGAGCTGTTTTTT

d_call: NA
v_call: TRBV12-3/TRBV12-4
clone_size: NA
j_call: TRBJ2-1
cdr3_aa: CASSLRDEQFF
cdr3_nt: TGTGCCAGCAGTTTAAGGGATGAGCAGTTCTTC

d_call: NA
v_call: TRBV27
clone_size: many
j_call: TRBJ2-6
cdr3_aa: CASSPGQFASGANVLTF
cdr3_nt: TGTGCCAGCAGTCCCGGACAGTTTGCCTCTGGGGCCAACGTCCTGACTTTC

d_call: NA
v_call: TRBV16
clone_size: many
j_call: TRBJ1-4
cdr3_aa: CASSRLRELNEKLFF
cdr3_nt: TGTGCCAGCAGCCGACTCAGGGAGTTAAATGAAAAACTGTTTTTT

d_call: NA
v_call: TRBV5-6
clone_size: many
j_call: TRBJ2-7
cdr3_aa: CASSFRGAYEQYF
cdr3_nt: TGTGCCAGCAGCTTCAGGGGCGCCTACGAGCAGTACTTC

d_call: TRBD1
v_call: TRBV19
clone_size: many
j_call: TRBJ2-2
cdr3_aa: CASSPSSAGQGTGELFF
cdr3_nt: TGTGCCAGTAGTCCCTCTTCCGCTGGACAGGGGACCGGGGAGCTGTTTTTT

d_call: TRBD2
v_call: TRBV6-5
clone_size: many
j_call: TRBJ2-7
cdr3_aa: CASRELAGAPYEQYF
cdr3_nt: TGTGCCAGCAGAGAACTAGCGGGGGCCCCCTACGAGCAGTACTTC

d_call: TRBD1
v_call: TRBV15
clone_size: NA
j_call: TRBJ2-1
cdr3_aa: CATSVPGQGGDEQFF
cdr3_nt: TGTGCCACCAGCGTTCCGGGACAGGGGGGGGATGAGCAGTTCTTC

d_call: TRBD1
v_call: TRBV27
clone_size: many
j_call: TRBJ1-2
cdr3_aa: CASSPPGQPRGYTF
cdr3_nt: TGTGCCAGCAGTCCACCGGGACAGCCTCGGGGCTACACCTTC

d_call: TRBD1
v_call: TRBV18
clone_size: many
j_call: TRBJ1-2
cdr3_aa: CASSQTAGQGGGYTF
cdr3_nt: TGTGCCAGCTCACAAACCGCCGGACAGGGAGGCGGCTACACCTTC

d_call: NA
v_call: TRBV7-2
clone_size: few
j_call: TRBJ2-7
cdr3_aa: CASSSATGSYEQYF
cdr3_nt: TGTGCCAGCAGCTCAGCAACAGGGTCCTACGAGCAGTACTTC

d_call: NA
v_call: TRBV6-5
clone_size: NA
j_call: TRBJ1-2
cdr3_aa: CASSYSTGNYGYTF
cdr3_nt: TGTGCCAGCAGTTACTCGACCGGGAACTATGGCTACACCTTC

d_call: TRBD1
v_call: TRBV11-2
clone_size: many
j_call: TRBJ1-4
cdr3_aa: CASSSGQAGMKLFF
cdr3_nt: TGTGCCAGCAGCTCCGGACAGGCGGGGATGAAACTGTTTTTT

d_call: NA
v_call: TRBV5-6
clone_size: many
j_call: TRBJ1-6
cdr3_aa: CASRRTDFYNSPLHF
cdr3_nt: TGTGCCAGCAGACGGACAGACTTTTATAATTCACCCCTCCACTTT

d_call: NA
v_call: TRBV5-1
clone_size: NA
j_call: TRBJ1-5
cdr3_aa: CASSLGLSENSNQPQHF
cdr3_nt: TGCGCCAGCAGCTTGGGTCTCAGCGAAAATAGCAATCAGCCCCAGCATTTT

d_call: TRBD2
v_call: TRBV6-1
clone_size: many
j_call: TRBJ2-7
cdr3_aa: CASSVLAGVTYEQYF
cdr3_nt: TGTGCCAGCAGTGTACTAGCGGGGGTCACCTACGAGCAGTACTTC

d_call: NA
v_call: TRBV19
clone_size: many
j_call: TRBJ1-2
cdr3_aa: CASSIGAEYGYTF
cdr3_nt: TGTGCCAGTAGTATTGGGGCAGAATATGGCTACACCTTC

d_call: TRBD2
v_call: TRBV5-6
clone_size: many
j_call: TRBJ2-5
cdr3_aa: CASSWSLAGGRETQYF
cdr3_nt: TGTGCCAGCAGCTGGAGCCTAGCGGGGGGGCGGGAGACCCAGTACTTC

d_call: NA
v_call: TRBV5-1
clone_size: many
j_call: TRBJ2-2
cdr3_aa: CASSLATQGGVGELFF
cdr3_nt: TGCGCCAGCAGCTTGGCGACTCAGGGGGGAGTCGGGGAGCTGTTTTTT

d_call: TRBD2
v_call: TRBV9
clone_size: NA
j_call: TRBJ2-1
cdr3_aa: CASSVAGVAGGTPMEYEQFF
cdr3_nt: TGTGCCAGCAGCGTAGCTGGAGTAGCGGGGGGCACCCCTATGGAATACGAGCAGTTCTTC

d_call: TRBD1
v_call: TRBV18
clone_size: many
j_call: TRBJ2-7
cdr3_aa: CASSPGTGNYEQYF
cdr3_nt: TGTGCCAGCTCACCCGGGACAGGGAACTACGAGCAGTACTTC

d_call: NA
v_call: TRBV4-2
clone_size: many
j_call: TRBJ1-6
cdr3_aa: CASGKTNSPLHF
cdr3_nt: TGTGCCAGCGGCAAAACAAATTCACCCCTCCACTTT

d_call: NA
v_call: TRBV6-2/TRBV6-3
clone_size: many
j_call: TRBJ1-5
cdr3_aa: CASTMGLNQPQHF
cdr3_nt: TGTGCCAGCACAATGGGGCTAAATCAGCCCCAGCATTTT

d_call: TRBD1
v_call: TRBV5-1
clone_size: many
j_call: TRBJ2-1
cdr3_aa: CASSRSYRDRGSSYNEQFF
cdr3_nt: TGCGCCAGCAGCAGGTCCTACCGGGACAGGGGAAGCTCCTACAATGAGCAGTTCTTC

d_call: NA
v_call: TRBV19
clone_size: many
j_call: TRBJ1-4
cdr3_aa: CATRKPANEKLFF
cdr3_nt: TGTGCCACTAGGAAACCAGCTAATGAAAAACTGTTTTTT

d_call: NA
v_call: TRBV9
clone_size: few
j_call: TRBJ1-2
cdr3_aa: CASSVGGSGGGYGYTF
cdr3_nt: TGTGCCAGCAGCGTGGGGGGAAGCGGGGGCGGCTATGGCTACACCTTC

d_call: TRBD2
v_call: TRBV4-3
clone_size: many
j_call: TRBJ2-1
cdr3_aa: CASSQASGGLGYEQFF
cdr3_nt: TGCGCCAGCAGCCAAGCTAGCGGGGGCTTGGGTTATGAGCAGTTCTTC

d_call: TRBD1
v_call: TRBV5-1
clone_size: many
j_call: TRBJ1-2
cdr3_aa: CASSRDRNYGYTF
cdr3_nt: TGCGCCAGCAGTAGGGACAGGAACTATGGCTACACCTTC

d_call: TRBD1
v_call: TRBV29-1
clone_size: few
j_call: TRBJ1-2
cdr3_aa: CSAKPDRGDYGYTF
cdr3_nt: TGCAGCGCCAAGCCAGACAGGGGGGACTATGGCTACACCTTC

d_call: NA
v_call: TRBV28
clone_size: NA
j_call: TRBJ2-5
cdr3_aa: CASSFGGNQETQYF
cdr3_nt: TGTGCCAGCAGTTTTGGCGGAAACCAAGAGACCCAGTACTTC

d_call: NA
v_call: TRBV7-2
clone_size: NA
j_call: TRBJ1-1
cdr3_aa: CASSWSGGMNTEAFF
cdr3_nt: TGTGCCAGCAGCTGGTCCGGGGGGATGAACACTGAAGCTTTCTTT

d_call: TRBD1
v_call: TRBV10-3
clone_size: many
j_call: TRBJ2-7
cdr3_aa: CAISELGQGAGEQYF
cdr3_nt: TGTGCCATCAGTGAGTTGGGACAGGGGGCCGGCGAGCAGTACTTC

d_call: NA
v_call: TRBV9
clone_size: few
j_call: TRBJ1-1
cdr3_aa: CASSPTGLTLEGLNTEAFF
cdr3_nt: TGTGCCAGCAGTCCGACAGGTTTAACCCTCGAAGGGCTGAACACTGAAGCTTTCTTT

d_call: TRBD1
v_call: TRBV4-1
clone_size: many
j_call: TRBJ1-2
cdr3_aa: CASSRVTTGTGAYGYTF
cdr3_nt: TGCGCCAGCAGCCGCGTCACCACCGGGACAGGGGCGTATGGCTACACCTTC

d_call: NA
v_call: TRBV19
clone_size: many
j_call: TRBJ2-5
cdr3_aa: CASSIGGLEETQYF
cdr3_nt: TGTGCCAGTAGTATTGGAGGGTTGGAGGAGACCCAGTACTTC

d_call: NA
v_call: TRBV27
clone_size: NA
j_call: TRBJ1-2
cdr3_aa: CASSLLSYGYTF
cdr3_nt: TGTGCCAGCAGTTTACTTAGCTATGGCTACACCTTC

d_call: TRBD1
v_call: TRBV25-1
clone_size: many
j_call: TRBJ2-1
cdr3_aa: CATGTGIEYEQFF
cdr3_nt: TGTGCCACCGGGACAGGGATTGAGTATGAGCAGTTCTTC

d_call: NA
v_call: TRBV5-1
clone_size: many
j_call: TRBJ1-6
cdr3_aa: CASSSGPRDSPLHF
cdr3_nt: TGCGCCAGCAGCTCTGGTCCTAGAGATTCACCCCTCCACTTT

d_call: NA
v_call: TRBV28
clone_size: few
j_call: TRBJ2-5
cdr3_aa: CASSQQGPETQYF
cdr3_nt: TGTGCCAGCAGCCAGCAGGGTCCAGAGACCCAGTACTTC